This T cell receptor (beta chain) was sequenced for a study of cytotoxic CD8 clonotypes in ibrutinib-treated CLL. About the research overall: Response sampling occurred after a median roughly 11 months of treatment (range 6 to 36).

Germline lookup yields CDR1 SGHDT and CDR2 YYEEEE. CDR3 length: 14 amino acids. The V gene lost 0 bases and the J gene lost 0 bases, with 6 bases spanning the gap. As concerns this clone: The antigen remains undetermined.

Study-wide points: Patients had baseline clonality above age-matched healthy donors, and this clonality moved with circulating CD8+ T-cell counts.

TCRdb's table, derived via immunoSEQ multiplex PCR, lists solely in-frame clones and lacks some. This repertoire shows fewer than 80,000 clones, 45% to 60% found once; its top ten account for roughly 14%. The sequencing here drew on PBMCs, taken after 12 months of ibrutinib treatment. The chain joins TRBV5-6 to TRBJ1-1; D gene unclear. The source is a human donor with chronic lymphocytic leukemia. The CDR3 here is CASSLAILNTEAFF. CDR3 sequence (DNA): TGTGCCAGCAGCTTGGCCATTCTGAACACTGAAGCTTTCTTT.